The source of this TCR beta chain is a study of blood T cell repertoires in COVID-19. Study-level information: Acute-phase and convalescent COVID-19 samples originated in the United States, Italy and Spain.

In the authors' workflow: Amplification of reference gene primers was used by the study to estimate nucleated cell counts. Clones were sequenced by immunoSEQ multiplex PCR, and TCRdb holds only the in-frame ones, with some missing. V, J and clone size derive from that table, while D and trimming were established from the DNA sequence. The sample consists of more than 150,000 clones, roughly nine tenths of them appearing once. Trimming left V 3 bases short and J 6 bases short, with 11 bases between. Germline V gene lookup returns CDR1 MDHEN and CDR2 SYDVKM. This CDR3 contains 14 residues. The V and J genes are TRBV28 and TRBJ2-2; the D gene is possibly TRBD1 (5 bases). This TCR came from a woman between 65 and 79 years old with acute or convalescent COVID-19. Sequencing was performed on peripheral blood. The CDR3 sequence: CASSLQGFPGELFF. The CDR3 nucleotides are TGTGCCAGCAGTTTGCAGGGATTCCCCGGGGAGCTGTTTTTT.